This TCR beta chain was profiled in a study of OX40 agonist ivuxolimab in advanced cancers. The overall study: Patients undergoing dose escalation presented with hepatocellular carcinoma, melanoma, renal cell or head and neck cancer.

V was cut by 2 bases and J by 0 bases, with 13 bases left in between. The CDR3 runs 16 residues. Germline V gene lookup returns CDR1 GTSNPN and CDR2 SVGIG (reference sequence). Measured with immunoSEQ multiplex PCR; TCRdb has only the in-frame clones, and not every one. The table has 50,000 to 65,000 clones, roughly 90% seen once. The V call is TRBV30, the J call TRBJ2-2, with D tentatively TRBD1 (5 bases). This receptor was identified in an adult with an advanced solid tumor such as melanoma, head and neck, liver or kidney cancer. The sequencing here drew on CD4+ or CD8+ T cells sorted from blood, taken in a trial of the OX40 agonist ivuxolimab. This chain's CDR3 is CAWSLRQQSNTGELFF. Written as DNA, the CDR3 is TGTGCCTGGAGTCTTAGACAGCAATCGAACACCGGGGAGCTGTTTTTT.